The 29 T cell receptor beta chains below were found in one sample sequenced in a study of OX40 agonist ivuxolimab in advanced cancers. The data were produced by immunoSEQ multiplex PCR, yet TCRdb's version contains in-frame clones alone and is incomplete. The sample has about 86,000 clones; about 89% are singletons. Material: CD4+ or CD8+ T cells sorted from blood, obtained in a trial of the OX40 agonist ivuxolimab. The receptors here all came from an adult with an advanced solid tumor such as melanoma, head and neck, liver or kidney cancer.

This chain connects TRBV11-3 to TRBJ1-5; D is ambiguous. This CDR3 has 12 residues. Germline CDR1 is SGHNT and CDR2 is YENEEA. Trimming removed 5 bases from V and 2 bases from J, with 4 bases in between. CDR3 loop: CASSTGNQPQHF. The CDR3 region has the DNA TGTGCCAGCAGCACCGGCAATCAGCCCCAGCATTTT.

This chain joins TRBV27 and TRBJ1-3; D is possibly TRBD1 (6 bases). Between the trimmed V and J ends, which lost 6 bases and 1 base, there was a span of 10 bases. Germline V gives CDR1 MNHEY, CDR2 SMNVEV (reference sequence). The CDR3 spans 14 residues. The DNA of the CDR3 is TGTGCCAGCAGGGCAGGGGTATCTGGAAACACCATATATTTT. It yields the protein CASRAGVSGNTIYF.

This clone was detected once. V gene TRBV7-9 combines with J gene TRBJ2-5; D call uncertain. CDR1 SEHNR and CDR2 FQNEAQ come from the germline V gene (reference sequence). V was pared by 1 base and J by 4 bases, with 10 bases between. The CDR3 has 14 residues. CDR3 in DNA: TGTGCCAGCAGCTTAGTCGAAGGCCCAGAGACCCAGTACTTC. Protein product: CASSLVEGPETQYF.

V gene TRBV6-1 combines with J gene TRBJ1-5; 8 bases map to TRBD1. The CDR3 covers 15 residues. V shed 3 bases and J 3 bases; nucleotides not matched to a gene: 4. The germline CDR1 and CDR2 sequences are MNHNS and SASEGT. The CDR3 region is CASSERGQDNQPQHF. CDR3 DNA sequence: TGTGCCAGCAGTGAGAGGGGACAGGACAATCAGCCCCAGCATTTT.

In this sample, this clone turned up once. The chain employs TRBV7-9 and TRBJ1-6; 9 bases fit TRBD1. Germline CDR1 is SEHNR and CDR2 is FQNEAQ (reference sequence). CDR3 length equals 18 residues. V gave up 0 bases and J gave up 0 bases; unmatched junction bases: 3. CDR3 in amino acids: CASSLAQGAGSYNSPLHF. The CDR3 nucleotides are TGTGCCAGCAGCTTAGCACAGGGGGCAGGCTCCTATAATTCACCCCTCCACTTT.

The chain has TRBV5-1 and TRBJ1-2, with D possibly matching TRBD1 (6 bases). This CDR3 is 13 amino acids long. Germline lookup yields CDR1 SGHRS and CDR2 YFSETQ. V dropped 4 bases and J dropped 6 bases, with 13 bases sitting between them. The CDR3 bases are TGCGCCAGCAGCCCCCAAAGGGGGGATGGCTACACCTTC. It translates to CASSPQRGDGYTF.

The chain uses TRBV25-1 and TRBJ2-1; D is unclear. The germline gives CDR1 MGHDK, CDR2 SYGVNS. The CDR3 contains 11 residues. V lost 4 bases and J lost 6, with 4 bases in between. The CDR3 bases are TGTGCCAGCAGTGGGGGCAATGAGCAGTTCTTC. Translated, it gives CASSGGNEQFF.

V gene TRBV7-8 combines with J gene TRBJ2-7; possibly TRBD2 for D (5 bases). CDR1 SGHVS and CDR2 FQNEAQ come from the germline V gene. This CDR3 contains 13 residues. The ends were cut back, 3 bases at V and 2 bases at J, with 8 bases in the middle. CDR3: CASSFDGTYEQYF. CDR3 DNA: TGTGCCAGCAGCTTCGACGGGACCTACGAGCAGTACTTC.

V usage is TRBV30 and J usage is TRBJ1-2; weak D call: TRBD1 (5 bases). Germline CDR1 reads GTSNPN; CDR2 reads SVGIG (reference sequence). Trimming left V 2 bases short and J 0 bases short, with 10 bases between. The CDR3 runs to 14 residues. The CDR3: CAWSIQASNYGYTF. In DNA, the CDR3 is TGTGCCTGGAGTATACAGGCCTCTAACTATGGCTACACCTTC. The whole variable domain, remainder taken from reference TRBV30 and TRBJ1-2, is SQTIHQWPATLVQPVGSPLSLECTVEGTSNPNLYWYRQAAGRGLQLLFYSVGIGQISSEVPQNLSASRPQDRQFILSSKKLLLSDSGFYLCAWSIQASNYGYTFGSGTRLTVV.

The rearrangement links TRBV4-1 to TRBJ1-3; D is unclear. CDR3 length equals 15 residues. Trimming took 4 bases from V and 0 from J, leaving 10 bases between them. The germline V gene encodes CDR1 MGHRA and CDR2 YSYEKL. In DNA form, the CDR3 reads TGCGCCAGCAGCCCCCGTGCGGGCTCTGGAAACACCATATATTTT. Translation: CASSPRAGSGNTIYF.

The V call is TRBV6-4, the J call TRBJ2-3, with TRBD2 as a possible D gene (5 bases). V gave up 3 bases and J gave up 7 bases, with 20 bases separating them. CDR3 length: 16 residues. Germline assignment: CDR1 MRHNA and CDR2 SNTAGT. The CDR3 sequence is CASSEVFLAKFNTQYF. CDR3 nucleotide sequence: TGTGCCAGCAGTGAGGTCTTCTTAGCGAAGTTCAATACGCAGTATTTT.

The chain combines TRBV9 with TRBJ1-1, with a tentative D call TRBD1 (5 bases). The V gene's germline CDR1 is SGDLS and CDR2 YYNGEE. The V end lost 3 bases, the J end lost 4 bases, and 25 bases lay between the germline ends. This CDR3 has 18 amino acids. CDR3: CASSGTQAPSAVITEAFF. The CDR3 DNA reads TGTGCCAGCAGCGGAACACAGGCACCCTCCGCCGTGATCACTGAAGCTTTCTTT.

The V and J genes are TRBV19 and TRBJ2-5; 9 nucleotides align to TRBD1. The ends lost 6 bases at V and 1 base at J; junction bases unmatched: 6. The germline gives CDR1 LNHDA, CDR2 SQIVND (reference sequence). This CDR3 is 15 amino acids long. The CDR3 spells CASSQTGGVQETQYF. CDR3 nucleotides: TGTGCCAGTAGCCAGACAGGGGGTGTCCAAGAGACCCAGTACTTC.

The chain has TRBV20-1 and TRBJ1-4, with no clear D. There are 8 residues in the CDR3. In germline, CDR1 is DFQATT, CDR2 SNEGSKA (reference sequence). With 6 bases removed from V and 11 bases from J, the gap between germline ends came to 4 bases. In nucleotides, the CDR3 is TGCAGTGCGGGGAAACTGTTTTTT. Protein product: CSAGKLFF.

The rearrangement joins TRBV9 to TRBJ2-5; weak D call: TRBD2 (5 bases). The J call may not be correct, given that the DNA end is closer to TRBJ2-7. This CDR3 region has 14 residues. Germline V gives CDR1 SGDLS, CDR2 YYNGEE. CDR3 loop: CASSLTSSAYEQYF. CDR3 coding DNA: TGTGCCAGCAGCCTTACTAGTTCCGCCTACGAGCAGTACTTC.

The V gene is TRBV5-1, the J gene TRBJ2-1; a possible D gene is TRBD2 (5 bases). The CDR3 spans 14 residues. CDR1 SGHRS and CDR2 YFSETQ come from the germline V gene. V lost 2 bases, J lost 9 bases, and 15 bases lay in between. CDR3 nucleotides: TGCGCCAGCAGCTTTACGGTTCCTGAGGGTGAGCAGTTCTTC. Its protein is CASSFTVPEGEQFF.

This chain uses TRBV6-5 with TRBJ2-7; 7 positions match TRBD2. The CDR3 runs 15 residues. The germline V gene has CDR1 MNHEY and CDR2 SVGAGI. V gave up 3 bases and J gave up 4 bases; unmatched junction bases: 9. CDR3 in amino acids: CASSYLRESVYEQYF. CDR3 nucleotides: TGTGCCAGCAGTTATTTGCGGGAGTCTGTTTACGAGCAGTACTTC.

The gene calls are TRBV7-9 and TRBJ2-7, with D possibly TRBD1 on 6 matching bases. From germline, CDR1 is SEHNR and CDR2 FQNEAQ (reference sequence). V was shortened by 3 bases and J by 7 bases, with 13 bases between the two germline ends. The length of the CDR3 is 13 residues. The CDR3 coding sequence is TGTGCCAGCAGCTTTTTACAGGGAATGGAGCAGTACTTC. Its translation: CASSFLQGMEQYF.

The chain uses TRBV9 and TRBJ2-7, with D unclear. Germline V gives CDR1 SGDLS, CDR2 YYNGEE. CDR3 size: 14 residues. V was trimmed by 4 bases and J by 0 bases, leaving 11 bases between them. CDR3 protein: CASSPLPGSYEQYF. In DNA, the CDR3 is TGTGCCAGCAGCCCCCTCCCGGGCTCCTACGAGCAGTACTTC.

This chain links TRBV5-4 with TRBJ2-1, with a weak D call TRBD2 (6 bases). The CDR3 runs to 12 residues. CDR1 SGHNT and CDR2 YYREEE come from the germline V gene (reference sequence). Deletions cut 0 bases from V and 8 bases from J, with 6 bases between. CDR3 in amino acids: CASSLGEDEQFF. The CDR3 DNA follows: TGTGCCAGCAGCTTGGGGGAGGATGAGCAGTTCTTC.

In its sample, this clone was seen once. J is TRBJ2-5 and V is TRBV7-3; TRBD2 agrees at 14 bases. J was trimmed by 10 bases and V by 3 bases; bases with no gene match: 7. Germline V gene data show CDR1 as SGHTA and CDR2 as FQGTGA. The CDR3 totals 15 residues. The CDR3 DNA follows: TGTGCCAGCAGCTTTGGGGGACTAGCGGGGGATATCCAGTACTTC. It encodes CASSFGGLAGDIQYF.

The chain is built from TRBV30 and TRBJ1-1, with TRBD1 matching 7 bases. This CDR3 spans 12 amino acids. The V gene end was trimmed by 5 bases and the J gene end by 1 base; junction bases not matched to a gene: 1. Germline V gene data show CDR1 as GTSNPN and CDR2 as SVGIG (reference sequence). In DNA form, the CDR3 reads TGTGCCTGGGACAGGGAGAACACTGAAGCTTTCTTT. Residues: CAWDRENTEAFF.

The chain links TRBV25-1 to TRBJ1-2; 7 nucleotides line up with TRBD1. The J segment lost 6 bases and the V segment lost 4 bases, leaving 5 bases of the junction unmatched. Germline CDR1 and CDR2: MGHDK and SYGVNS. The CDR3 sequence is 13 residues long. The CDR3 spells CASSATGVNGYTF. The CDR3 nucleotides read TGTGCCAGCAGTGCCACAGGGGTGAATGGCTACACCTTC.

The rearrangement joins TRBV30 to TRBJ2-7; D is ambiguous. Germline loops: CDR1 GTSNPN, CDR2 SVGIG (reference sequence). There are 14 residues in the CDR3. The germline V and J ends were trimmed by 5 bases and 0 bases, with 14 bases remaining between them. The CDR3 coding sequence is TGTGCCTGGGGGGAAAGACCTACCTCCTACGAGCAGTACTTC. The encoded protein is CAWGERPTSYEQYF.

This rearrangement joins TRBV18 to TRBJ1-3, with 9 bases identical to TRBD1. V shed 3 bases, J shed 1 base, and the junction held 1 base outside the gene matches. CDR1 is KGHSH, CDR2 LQKENI, per germline. This CDR3 is 15 amino acids long. Here the CDR3 reads CASSPGTGSGNTIYF. The CDR3 nucleotides read TGTGCCAGCTCACCCGGGACAGGGTCTGGAAACACCATATATTTT.

This clone was recorded only once. The CDR3 reads CASSLTPFRDTEAFF. The CDR3, as DNA: TGTGCCAGCAGCTTGACCCCCTTCAGGGACACTGAAGCTTTCTTT. J is TRBJ1-1 and V is TRBV7-2; D perhaps matches TRBD1 (5 bases). The V and J ends lost 3 bases and 3 bases respectively, with 14 bases between them. This CDR3 comprises 15 residues. CDR1 is SGHTA and CDR2 is FQGNSA in the germline V gene.

The V and J genes are TRBV21-1 and TRBJ1-5. TRBV21-1 is classified as a pseudogene. The CDR3 length is 15 residues. CDR3 loop: CASSPEGWSNQPQHF. DNA for the CDR3: TGTGCCAGCAGCCCGGAAGGCTGGAGCAATCAGCCCCAGCATTTT.

The rearrangement uses TRBV29-1 and TRBJ1-4; D remains unclear. V was pared by 6 bases and J by 6 bases, with 11 bases between. Germline CDR1 SQVTM, CDR2 ANQGSEA. CDR3 length: 12 residues. CDR3 sequence: CSVGKEDEKLFF. In nucleotides, the CDR3 is TGCAGCGTAGGGAAAGAAGATGAAAAACTGTTTTTT.

This chain's CDR3 is CASSRVRSNSYEQYF. CDR3 nucleotides: TGTGCCAGCAGCCGAGTCCGGAGTAACTCCTACGAGCAGTACTTC. V usage is TRBV13 and J usage is TRBJ2-7; no firm D call. The V end lost 5 bases, the J end lost 0 bases, and 14 bases lay between the germline ends. The V gene's germline CDR1 is PRHDT and CDR2 FYEKMQ (reference sequence). The CDR3 consists of 15 residues.